Described below is a single TCR beta chain sequence and its context. Extraction of RNA preceded its reverse transcription into cDNA, which served as the sequencing template. Some clones are missing from TCRdb's copy, which holds only in-frame ones; the method was immunoSEQ multiplex PCR. The table records about 150,000 clones, roughly 50% of them present only once. The data stem from a study of CD8+ T cells in alopecia areata. There are 17 residues in the CDR3. Germline V lookup: CDR1 GTSNPN, CDR2 SVGIG (reference sequence). V lost 0 bases and J lost 0; bases outside the gene matches: 11. This clonotype originated in a human donor in good health. The rearrangement links TRBV30 to TRBJ2-7, with TRBD1 identical over 7 bases. Sequencing was carried out using CD4+ T cells sorted from blood. For the CDR3, the DNA is TGTGCCTGGAGTGTCGGGGCCAGGACAGGCGACTCCTACGAGCAGTACTTC. This translates into CAWSVGARTGDSYEQYF. Full variable domain (missing parts from reference TRBV30 and TRBJ2-7): SQTIHQWPATLVQPVGSPLSLECTVEGTSNPNLYWYRQAAGRGLQLLFYSVGIGQISSEVPQNLSASRPQDRQFILSSKKLLLSDSGFYLCAWSVGARTGDSYEQYFGPGTRLTVT.